Shown below are 22 T cell receptor beta chains from a single sample sequenced in a study of blood T cell repertoires in COVID-19. The table came from immunoSEQ multiplex PCR; TCRdb's copy has only in-frame clones and leaves some out. Of about 120,000 clones in the sample, about four fifths were seen once. The sequenced sample consisted of peripheral blood. Receptors originate from a man between 60 and 75 years old with acute or convalescent COVID-19.

The chain is built from TRBV27 and TRBJ2-6, with no clear D. From germline, CDR1 is MNHEY and CDR2 SMNVEV (reference sequence). The CDR3 loop spans 15 amino acids. V was pared by 6 bases and J by 0 bases, with 9 bases between. The CDR3: CASRQADSGANVLTF. The CDR3 DNA sequence: TGTGCCAGCAGGCAGGCTGACTCTGGGGCCAACGTCCTGACTTTC.

This chain uses TRBV6-1 with TRBJ2-5; maybe TRBD2 (6 bases). V lost 0 bases and J 1 base, leaving 12 bases between the germline ends. The CDR3 is 16 residues long. Germline V lookup: CDR1 MNHNS, CDR2 SASEGT. CDR3 loop: CASSEAFGGFQETQYF. In DNA, the CDR3 is TGTGCCAGCAGTGAAGCGTTTGGGGGGTTCCAAGAGACCCAGTACTTC.

This clone was counted only a few times. This rearrangement joins TRBV14 to TRBJ2-1; 10 bases are a match to TRBD2. This CDR3 is 18 amino acids long. Germline V gives CDR1 SGHDN, CDR2 FVKESK. Trimming took 4 bases from V and 3 from J; bases not matched to a gene: 12. The CDR3 DNA follows: TGTGCCAGCAGCCCCTTTGTGCTAGCGGGAGACCTCTACAATGAGCAGTTCTTC. It encodes CASSPFVLAGDLYNEQFF.

This chain's CDR3 is CASSRTGGGNTIYF. As DNA, the CDR3 is TGTGCCAGCAGCCGGACAGGAGGGGGAAACACCATATATTTT. J is TRBJ1-3 and V is TRBV7-9, with 7 bases aligning to TRBD1. The CDR3 extends over 14 amino acids. Trimming removed 5 bases from V and 4 bases from J; junction bases left unmatched: 5. Germline V lookup: CDR1 SEHNR, CDR2 FQNEAQ (reference sequence).

J is TRBJ2-2 and V is TRBV5-1, with 9 nucleotides matching TRBD2. Germline V lookup: CDR1 SGHRS, CDR2 YFSETQ. J was trimmed by 2 bases and V by 2 bases; bases with no gene match: 4. This CDR3 comprises 16 residues. The CDR3 protein is CASSFRLAGNTGELFF. The CDR3 DNA follows: TGCGCCAGCAGCTTCAGGCTAGCGGGAAACACCGGGGAGCTGTTTTTT. The whole variable domain, filled in from reference TRBV5-1 and TRBJ2-2, reads KAGVTQTPRYLIKTRGQQVTLSCSPISGHRSVSWYQQTPGQGLQFLFEYFSETQRNKGNFPGRFSGRQFSNSRSEMNVSTLELGDSALYLCASSFRLAGNTGELFFGEGSRLTVL.

This rearrangement joins TRBV5-6 to TRBJ1-2; D is uncertain. Trimming took 4 bases from V and 4 from J, leaving 11 bases between them. CDR3 length equals 13 residues. The V gene's germline CDR1 is SGHDT and CDR2 YYEEEE. The CDR3 here is CASSRRDFYGYTF. CDR3 nucleotide sequence: TGTGCCAGCAGCCGGAGGGATTTCTATGGCTACACCTTC.

The chain employs TRBV27 and TRBJ1-4; no definite D call. This CDR3 spans 17 amino acids. With 2 bases removed from V and 0 bases from J, the gap between germline ends came to 13 bases. Germline assignment: CDR1 MNHEY and CDR2 SMNVEV (reference sequence). This chain's CDR3 is CASSLRPPGATNEKLFF. The CDR3 bases are TGTGCCAGCAGTTTACGCCCCCCAGGCGCAACTAATGAAAAACTGTTTTTT.

The chain couples TRBV19 to TRBJ2-2; possible D gene TRBD1, 6 bases. Trimming took off 3 bases at V and 3 bases at J, with 14 bases between the two ends. This CDR3 has 16 amino acids. Germline-derived CDR1 and CDR2 are LNHDA and SQIVND (reference sequence). The CDR3 DNA is TGTGCCAGTAGTATCGGTCGCAGGGGAGACACCGGGGAGCTGTTTTTT. This translates into CASSIGRRGDTGELFF.

The chain carries TRBV27 and TRBJ2-7; TRBD2 might be the D (5 bases). CDR3 length: 16 residues. Germline V gene data show CDR1 as MNHEY and CDR2 as SMNVEV (reference sequence). V was shortened by 3 bases and J by 1 base, with 16 bases between the two germline ends. CDR3 sequence (DNA): TGTGCCAGCAGTTTCGGTGGTAGCGCCCGATCCTACGAGCAGTACTTC. Its translation: CASSFGGSARSYEQYF.

This chain uses TRBV2 with TRBJ2-1; 7 bases align to TRBD1. This CDR3 is built from 14 residues. Germline CDR1 is SNHLY and CDR2 is FYNNEI. Germline trimming cut 10 bases from V and 0 bases from J; bases unmatched to any gene: 6. CDR3 protein: CATKQGSSYNEQFF. The CDR3, as DNA: TGTGCCACCAAACAGGGGAGCTCCTACAATGAGCAGTTCTTC.

V usage is TRBV18 and J usage is TRBJ2-7, with D possibly matching TRBD2 (5 bases). CDR1 is KGHSH and CDR2 is LQKENI in the germline V gene. The CDR3 sequence is 12 residues long. Between the trimmed V and J ends, which lost 7 bases and 3 bases, there was a span of 10 bases. The CDR3 region has the DNA TGTGCCAGCTTGCCTCGGGACTACGAGCAGTACTTC. It codes for CASLPRDYEQYF.

This rearrangement joins TRBV18 to TRBJ1-5; 10 positions match TRBD1. This CDR3 contains 13 residues. From germline, CDR1 is KGHSH and CDR2 LQKENI. V gave up 6 bases and J gave up 4 bases; unmatched junction bases: 0. CDR3 nucleotide sequence: TGTGCCAGCTCGGGACAGGGGAATCAGCCCCAGCATTTT. Protein product: CASSGQGNQPQHF.

The chain links TRBV29-1 to TRBJ2-1; TRBD1 matches at 9 bases. CDR1 is SQVTM, CDR2 ANQGSEA, per germline. V dropped 5 bases and J dropped 5; count of bases not matched to a gene: 7. The CDR3 consists of 14 residues. The CDR3 loop reads CSVKDRGVHNEQFF. CDR3 in DNA: TGCAGCGTTAAGGACAGGGGAGTCCACAATGAGCAGTTCTTC.

This clone was seen only once. The gene calls are TRBV3-1 (or the pseudogene TRBV3-2) and TRBJ2-3; D unresolved. Per germline, CDR1 LGHDT and CDR2 YNNKEL (reference sequence). This CDR3 is built from 14 residues. V gave up 7 bases and J gave up 8 bases, with 19 bases separating them. CDR3 region: CASNGPRIEGTQYF. The DNA of the CDR3 is TGTGCCAGCAATGGGCCCCGCATAGAAGGTACGCAGTATTTT.

The chain combines TRBV7-2 with TRBJ1-1, with unresolved D. The CDR3 length is 13 residues. CDR1 and CDR2 from the germline V gene are SGHTA and FQGNSA. Trimming shortened V by 1 base and J by 6 bases, and 9 bases separated the two germline ends. The CDR3 nucleotides read TGTGCCAGCAGCTTAGTTACCGCGGCTGAAGCTTTCTTT. Amino acids: CASSLVTAAEAFF.

The J gene is TRBJ2-5, the V gene TRBV3-1 (or the pseudogene TRBV3-2); tentatively, D is TRBD2 (7 bases). In germline, CDR1 is LGHDT, CDR2 YNNKEL (reference sequence). Trimming removed 0 bases at V and 6 bases at J, with 14 bases between. The CDR3 loop spans 15 amino acids. In DNA form, the CDR3 reads TGTGCCAGCAGCCAAGATGCGGGGGCAGGGAAGACCCAGTACTTC. Translated, it gives CASSQDAGAGKTQYF.

This clone was observed a single time. V usage is TRBV6-5 and J usage is TRBJ2-7; 10 bases agree with TRBD2. The CDR3 totals 15 residues. Germline V lookup: CDR1 MNHEY, CDR2 SVGAGI. The V gene end was trimmed by 6 bases and the J gene end by 4 bases; junction bases not matched to a gene: 9. The CDR3 region is CASSQEREGLYEQYF. In DNA form, the CDR3 reads TGTGCCAGCAGCCAGGAGCGGGAGGGCCTGTACGAGCAGTACTTC.

This clone occurred a few times. J is TRBJ2-6 and V is TRBV28, with D hard to call. The length of the CDR3 is 14 residues. Trimming cost V 5 bases and J 0 bases, with 5 bases left between them. CDR1 is MDHEN, CDR2 SYDVKM, per germline. CDR3 in amino acids: CASSTRSGANVLTF. CDR3 sequence (DNA): TGTGCCAGCAGTACGCGCTCTGGGGCCAACGTCCTGACTTTC.

CDR3 nucleotides: TGTGCCAGCAGTTTAGGTGACAGTAATTCACCCCTCCACTTT. It is translated as CASSLGDSNSPLHF. The genes are TRBV27 and TRBJ1-6; D perhaps matches TRBD1 (5 bases). CDR3 length equals 14 residues. V gave up 2 bases and J gave up 6 bases, with 8 bases separating them. Germline V gene data show CDR1 as MNHEY and CDR2 as SMNVEV (reference sequence).

CDR3 nucleotides: TGTGCCAGCTCACCACTTATGAACACTGAAGCTTTCTTT. Protein product: CASSPLMNTEAFF. The rearrangement links TRBV18 to TRBJ1-1; D uncertain. From germline, CDR1 is KGHSH and CDR2 LQKENI. Trimming pared 1 base from V and 0 bases from J, leaving 3 bases between. The CDR3 is made up of 13 amino acids.

The chain recombines TRBV27 with TRBJ2-4, with TRBD2 matching over 9 bases. Germline CDR1 reads MNHEY; CDR2 reads SMNVEV (reference sequence). With 2 bases clipped from V and 1 base from J, the junction kept 6 bases outside the gene matches. The CDR3 runs to 17 residues. This CDR3 is CASSLGAGGGAKNIQYF. In nucleotides, the CDR3 is TGTGCCAGCAGTTTAGGAGCGGGAGGCGGCGCCAAAAACATTCAGTACTTC.

V usage is TRBV11-2 and J usage is TRBJ1-2, with D maybe TRBD1 (6 bases). Trimming left V 4 bases short and J 4 bases short, with 16 bases between. The length of the CDR3 is 15 residues. Germline V CDR1 and CDR2: SGHAT, FQNNGV. CDR3 nucleotides: TGTGCCAGCAGCTCCTACCGGGACAAATCCTATGGCTACACCTTC. Translated: CASSSYRDKSYGYTF.